The following is a TCR beta chain sequence with its context. This specimen belongs to a study of blood T cell repertoires in COVID-19. In the source study's methods: The authors estimated nucleated cell counts from reference gene primer amplification. Only in-frame clones appear in the TCRdb table, and some are missing; sequencing was by immunoSEQ multiplex PCR. D and trimming were read from the DNA, whereas the V and J calls and clone size are those reported in that table. The sample has approximately 290,000 clones, about 85% seen once. The V and J ends lost 5 bases and 6 bases, in that order; junction bases with no gene match: 10. The CDR3 has 15 amino acids. Per the germline V gene, CDR1 is LNHDA and CDR2 is SQIVND (reference sequence).

The chain uses TRBV19 and TRBJ2-3; 8 positions match TRBD2. The sample consisted of peripheral blood. The receptor's source is a human donor with COVID-19, enrolled during active disease. The donor label of this sample is uncertain. The CDR3 reads CASSPGAGEGDTQYF. The CDR3 DNA sequence: TGTGCCAGTAGTCCCGGAGCGGGAGAGGGGGATACGCAGTATTTT.